The 24 T cell receptor beta chains given below trace back to one sample, sequenced in a study of OX40 agonist ivuxolimab in advanced cancers. The protocol was immunoSEQ multiplex PCR, while the TCRdb copy is restricted to in-frame clones and leaves out a portion. This table has over 65,000 clones, roughly 90% appearing once. Sequenced material: CD4+ or CD8+ T cells sorted from blood, taken in a trial of the OX40 agonist ivuxolimab. These receptors were obtained from an adult with an advanced solid tumor such as melanoma, head and neck, liver or kidney cancer.

V and J are TRBV7-2 and TRBJ1-5, with 7 bases lining up with TRBD1. With V trimmed by 1 base and J by 7 bases, 4 bases remained unmatched. This CDR3 spans 14 amino acids. Germline CDR1 SGHTA, CDR2 FQGNSA. In DNA form, the CDR3 reads TGTGCCAGCAGCTTAGTTCCCAGGGGGCAGCCCCAGCATTTT. Protein product: CASSLVPRGQPQHF. Full variable domain (remainder filled in from reference TRBV7-2 and TRBJ1-5): GAGVSQSPSNKVTEKGKDVELRCDPISGHTALYWYRQSLGQGLEFLIYFQGNSAPDKSGLPSDRFSAERTGGSVSTLTIQRTQQEDSAVYLCASSLVPRGQPQHFGDGTRLSIL.

On this clone: The same CDR3 is also encoded by other DNA sequences in this sample. The chain's CDR3 is CASTPGGANVLTF. CDR3 nucleotides: TGTGCCAGCACCCCGGGGGGGGCCAACGTCCTGACTTTC. The rearrangement links TRBV2 to TRBJ2-6, with D perhaps matching TRBD2 (5 bases). Germline lookup yields CDR1 SNHLY and CDR2 FYNNEI. V was pared by 7 bases and J by 4 bases, with 8 bases between. The CDR3 length is 13 residues.

V and J are TRBV19 and TRBJ2-7; 9 bases line up with TRBD1. V was clipped by 4 bases and J by 0 bases; unmatched bases: 1. The germline V gene has CDR1 LNHDA and CDR2 SQIVND (reference sequence). The CDR3 consists of 14 residues. The CDR3 protein is CASSKTGGSYEQYF. CDR3 in DNA: TGTGCCAGTAGTAAGACAGGGGGCTCCTACGAGCAGTACTTC.

This clone was seen only once. The genes are TRBV7-8 and TRBJ1-3, with D perhaps matching TRBD1 (5 bases). The CDR3 spans 15 residues. The ends were cut back, 5 bases at V and 9 bases at J, with 20 bases in the middle. The germline V gene encodes CDR1 SGHVS and CDR2 FQNEAQ. For the CDR3, the DNA is TGTGCCAGCAGCCTATGGGACGGACCCATTGGCACCATATATTTT. Protein sequence: CASSLWDGPIGTIYF.

The V and J genes are TRBV30 and TRBJ2-3; D possibly matches TRBD1 or TRBD2 (6 bases each). Trimming left V 2 bases short and J 4 bases short, with 16 bases between. The CDR3 extends over 15 amino acids. CDR1 and CDR2 (germline): GTSNPN, SVGIG (reference sequence). CDR3 in amino acids: CAWSTRKGGADTQYF. The CDR3, as DNA: TGTGCCTGGAGTACCCGAAAGGGGGGAGCAGATACGCAGTATTTT.

The chain recombines TRBV6-5 with TRBJ2-7, with no clear D. The CDR3 has 13 amino acids. With 0 bases removed from V and 4 bases from J, the gap between germline ends came to 7 bases. Germline CDR1 is MNHEY and CDR2 is SVGAGI. In nucleotides, the CDR3 is TGTGCCAGCAGTTACTCCCCCCTATACGAGCAGTACTTC. Encoded protein: CASSYSPLYEQYF.

The chain links TRBV19 to TRBJ1-5; D uncertain. CDR1 and CDR2 from the germline V gene are LNHDA and SQIVND (reference sequence). V lost 6 bases to trimming and J lost 4 bases, with 13 bases between them. The CDR3 is 14 residues long. CDR3 in DNA: TGTGCCAGTAGGTGGGCAGAGTCAAATCAGCCCCAGCATTTT. It translates to CASRWAESNQPQHF.

The genes are TRBV14 and TRBJ1-1, with a tentative D call TRBD1 (5 bases). The CDR3 sequence is 13 residues long. Germline CDR1 and CDR2: SGHDN and FVKESK. V lost 4 bases, J lost 13 bases, and 19 bases lay in between. The CDR3 loop is CASSLSIGTPGFF. The CDR3 nucleotides are TGTGCCAGCAGCCTCAGTATCGGGACCCCTGGTTTCTTT.

The chain links TRBV6-5 to TRBJ1-2, with 10 nucleotides matching TRBD1. Germline V CDR1 and CDR2: MNHEY, SVGAGI. CDR3 size: 14 residues. The trim removed 5 bases at V and 4 bases at J, leaving 4 bases unmatched. The chain's CDR3 is CASSGDRGGYGYTF. CDR3 nucleotide sequence: TGTGCCAGCAGTGGGGACAGGGGTGGCTATGGCTACACCTTC.

The chain links TRBV19 to TRBJ1-1; D not resolved. The CDR3 runs to 14 residues. Trimming left V 5 bases short and J 1 base short, with 11 bases between. CDR1 is LNHDA and CDR2 is SQIVND in the germline V gene (reference sequence). For the CDR3, the DNA is TGTGCCAGTAGTTTGACTCTCCAGAACACTGAAGCTTTCTTT. This sequence encodes CASSLTLQNTEAFF.

CDR3 DNA sequence: TGTGCCAGCTCACCACCACAGGGTGGGGACGAGCAGTACTTC. Translating it yields CASSPPQGGDEQYF. V usage is TRBV18 and J usage is TRBJ2-7, with D possibly matching TRBD1 (6 bases). Trimming removed 0 bases from V and 5 bases from J, with 11 bases in between. CDR3 length: 14 residues. Germline CDR1 KGHSH, CDR2 LQKENI.

The chain links TRBV11-3 to TRBJ2-2; 7 bases are shared with TRBD1. Germline V gene lookup returns CDR1 SGHNT and CDR2 YENEEA. The CDR3 is 16 amino acids. Germline trimming cut 5 bases from V and 5 bases from J; bases unmatched to any gene: 11. The CDR3 DNA sequence: TGTGCCAGCAGCGTTACACGGGGACAGTGGACCGGGGAGCTGTTTTTT. Encoded protein: CASSVTRGQWTGELFF.

The rearrangement links TRBV7-2 to TRBJ1-1, with D tentatively TRBD1 (5 bases). Germline V gene data show CDR1 as SGHTA and CDR2 as FQGNSA. CDR3 size: 13 residues. V lost 4 bases and J 4 bases, leaving 10 bases between the germline ends. DNA for the CDR3: TGTGCCAGCAGCTCCAGGGTGAGCACTGAAGCTTTCTTT. Encoded protein: CASSSRVSTEAFF.

The rearrangement joins TRBV2 to TRBJ1-3; weak D call: TRBD1 (5 bases). Germline V gene data show CDR1 as SNHLY and CDR2 as FYNNEI. Trimming shortened V by 3 bases and J by 5 bases, and 8 bases separated the two germline ends. CDR3 length equals 13 residues. The CDR3 nucleotides are TGTGCCAGCAGTGACAGGGTACGAAACACCATATATTTT. Translation gives CASSDRVRNTIYF.

This chain uses TRBV6-5 with TRBJ2-7; perhaps TRBD1 as D (5 bases). Trimming took 6 bases from V and 0 from J, leaving 9 bases between them. Per the germline V gene, CDR1 is MNHEY and CDR2 is SVGAGI. The CDR3 has 13 amino acids. CDR3 sequence: CASSLQVSYEQYF. DNA for the CDR3: TGTGCCAGCAGCCTACAGGTCTCCTACGAGCAGTACTTC.

The rearrangement links TRBV7-8 to TRBJ1-5; TRBD1 aligns across 8 bases. V lost 2 bases to trimming and J lost 1 base; unmatched junction nucleotides: 7. The CDR3 has 17 amino acids. Germline V lookup: CDR1 SGHVS, CDR2 FQNEAQ. The CDR3 reads CASSLNSRGLSNQPQHF. The CDR3 DNA reads TGTGCCAGCAGCTTAAATTCCAGGGGGCTCAGCAATCAGCCCCAGCATTTT. Combining the CDR3 with reference TRBV7-8 and TRBJ1-5 gives the whole variable domain GAGVSQSPRYKVAKRGQDVALRCDPISGHVSLFWYQQALGQGPEFLTYFQNEAQLDKSGLPSDRFFAERPEGSVSTLKIQRTQQEDSAVYLCASSLNSRGLSNQPQHFGDGTRLSIL.

This clone was seen once. This sequence joins TRBV6-1 and TRBJ2-2, with D maybe TRBD2 (5 bases). This CDR3 has 15 amino acids. V dropped 8 bases and J dropped 1 base, with 14 bases sitting between them. The germline V gene encodes CDR1 MNHNS and CDR2 SASEGT. The CDR3 DNA sequence: TGTGCCAGCCCCCGGAGGAGTCAGAACACCGGGGAGCTGTTTTTT. As protein: CASPRRSQNTGELFF.

This sequence joins TRBV5-4 and TRBJ1-2; maybe TRBD1 (5 bases). The CDR3 length is 15 residues. The ends were cut back, 4 bases at V and 0 bases at J, with 13 bases in the middle. Germline V CDR1 and CDR2: SGHNT, YYREEE (reference sequence). CDR3 residues: CASSQGPATNYGYTF. In DNA, the CDR3 is TGTGCCAGCAGCCAGGGACCAGCAACTAACTATGGCTACACCTTC.

The rearrangement links TRBV11-3 to TRBJ2-5; tentatively, D is TRBD2 (6 bases). V gave up 5 bases and J gave up 2 bases, with 15 bases separating them. CDR1 is SGHNT and CDR2 is YENEEA in the germline V gene. The CDR3 is made up of 15 amino acids. The CDR3 loop reads CASSQEGTLQETQYF. In DNA, the CDR3 is TGTGCCAGCAGCCAGGAGGGGACGCTTCAAGAGACCCAGTACTTC.

The gene calls are TRBV5-1 and TRBJ1-4; D might be TRBD1 (5 bases). Germline-derived CDR1 and CDR2 are SGHRS and YFSETQ. CDR3 length equals 13 residues. Trimming took 6 bases from V and 8 from J, leaving 14 bases between them. CDR3 in amino acids: CASTQGPGEKLFF. CDR3 in DNA: TGCGCCAGCACCCAGGGTCCCGGAGAAAAACTGTTTTTT.

This chain joins TRBV28 and TRBJ2-3; 8 positions match TRBD1. The CDR3 contains 13 residues. The J segment lost 6 bases and the V segment lost 6 bases, leaving 5 bases of the junction unmatched. Germline V gives CDR1 MDHEN, CDR2 SYDVKM. The DNA for the CDR3 is TGTGCCAGCAGACCGACAGGGGTGGATACGCAGTATTTT. Translation: CASRPTGVDTQYF.

This chain joins TRBV7-6 and TRBJ2-3, with D perhaps matching TRBD1 (5 bases). Between the trimmed V and J ends, which lost 0 bases and 7 bases, there was a span of 11 bases. CDR1 and CDR2 from the germline V gene are SGHVS and FNYEAQ. CDR3 length: 14 amino acids. The CDR3 DNA is TGTGCCAGCAGCTTAGCGGTAGGGGAAAATACGCAGTATTTT. This sequence encodes CASSLAVGENTQYF.

The V and J genes are TRBV28 and TRBJ2-1; D uncertain. There are 14 residues in the CDR3. With 6 bases removed from V and 10 bases from J, the gap between germline ends came to 19 bases. Germline lookup yields CDR1 MDHEN and CDR2 SYDVKM. The CDR3 coding sequence is TGTGCCAGCAGCACGACCCTTAGTCGAAAGGAGCAGTTCTTC. It is translated as CASSTTLSRKEQFF.

This clone was counted only a few times. This chain joins TRBV11-2 and TRBJ1-1; 9 bases map to TRBD1. CDR3 length: 15 residues. The germline gives CDR1 SGHAT, CDR2 FQNNGV. V gave up 4 bases and J gave up 5 bases; unmatched junction bases: 8. CDR3 coding DNA: TGTGCCAGCAGCTGGCGGACAGGGGAGGGGACTGAAGCTTTCTTT. It specifies CASSWRTGEGTEAFF.